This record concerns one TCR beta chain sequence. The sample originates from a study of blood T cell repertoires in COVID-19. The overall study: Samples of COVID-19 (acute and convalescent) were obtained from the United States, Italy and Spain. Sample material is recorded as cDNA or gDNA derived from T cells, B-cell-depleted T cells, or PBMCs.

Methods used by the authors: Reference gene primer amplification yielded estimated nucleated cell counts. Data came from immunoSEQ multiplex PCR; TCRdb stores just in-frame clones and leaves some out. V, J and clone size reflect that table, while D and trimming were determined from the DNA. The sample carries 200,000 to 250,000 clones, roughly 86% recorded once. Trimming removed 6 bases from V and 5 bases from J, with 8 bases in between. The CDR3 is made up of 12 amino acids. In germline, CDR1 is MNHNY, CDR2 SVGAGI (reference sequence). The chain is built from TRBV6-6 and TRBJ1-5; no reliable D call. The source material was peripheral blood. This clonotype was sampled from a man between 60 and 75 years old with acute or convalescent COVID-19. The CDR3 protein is CASRSGYQPQHF. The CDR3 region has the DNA TGTGCCAGCAGAAGTGGCTATCAGCCCCAGCATTTT.